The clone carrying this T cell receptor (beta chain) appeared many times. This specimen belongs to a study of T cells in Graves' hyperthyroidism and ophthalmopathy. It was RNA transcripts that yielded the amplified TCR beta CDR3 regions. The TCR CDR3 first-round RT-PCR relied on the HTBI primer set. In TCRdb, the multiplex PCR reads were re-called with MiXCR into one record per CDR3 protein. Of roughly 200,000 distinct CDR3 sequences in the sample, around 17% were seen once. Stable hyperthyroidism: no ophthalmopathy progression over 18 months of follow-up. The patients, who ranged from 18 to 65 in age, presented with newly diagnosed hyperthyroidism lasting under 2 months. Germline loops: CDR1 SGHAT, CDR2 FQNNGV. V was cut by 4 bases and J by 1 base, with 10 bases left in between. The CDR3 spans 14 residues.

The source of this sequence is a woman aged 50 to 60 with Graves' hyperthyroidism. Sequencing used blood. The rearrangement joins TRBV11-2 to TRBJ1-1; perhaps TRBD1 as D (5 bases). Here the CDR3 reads CASSWNGQNTEAFF. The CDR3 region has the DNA TGTGCCAGCAGCTGGAATGGACAGAACACTGAAGCTTTCTTT.